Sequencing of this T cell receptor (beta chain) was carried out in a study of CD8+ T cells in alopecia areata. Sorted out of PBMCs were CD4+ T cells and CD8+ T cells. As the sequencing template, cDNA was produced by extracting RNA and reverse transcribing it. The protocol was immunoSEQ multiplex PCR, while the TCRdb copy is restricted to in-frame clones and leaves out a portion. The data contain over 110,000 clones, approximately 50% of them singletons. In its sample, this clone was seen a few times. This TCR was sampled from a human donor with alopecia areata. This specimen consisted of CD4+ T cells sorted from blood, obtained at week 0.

The CDR3 DNA follows: TGCGCCAGCAGCCAAGAAGCGGGAGGGGGCAATGAGCAGTTCTTC. The encoded protein is CASSQEAGGGNEQFF. The J gene is TRBJ2-1, the V gene TRBV4-3; TRBD2 aligns across 10 bases. Germline V CDR1 and CDR2: LGHNA, YSLEER. After removal of 0 bases from V and 6 bases from J, the junction contained 2 bases not matched to a gene. There are 15 residues in the CDR3.